This record looks at one TCR beta chain sequence and its context. Antigen specificity is unknown. Produced via immunoSEQ multiplex PCR; TCRdb's table is partial and in-frame only. The sample has fewer than 20,000 clones, 92% seen once; the top ten hold 0.4% to 0.55%. Regarding time point: newly diagnosed, previously untreated cHL patient sample. Purified CD4+ T cells were obtained from thawed PBMCs through magnetic negative selection. The sample comes from a study of PD-1 blockade in classical Hodgkin lymphoma. Broader study findings: Newly diagnosed patients reportedly trailed healthy donors in baseline TCR diversity.

The CDR3 is 10 amino acids. Germline CDR1 is DFQATT and CDR2 is SNEGSKA (reference sequence). Trimming removed 6 bases from V and 12 bases from J, with 12 bases in between. This receptor was obtained from a human donor with classical Hodgkin lymphoma. The rearrangement links TRBV20-1 to TRBJ2-1, with a weak D call TRBD1 (6 bases). Input material: CD4+ T cells from blood. The CDR3 DNA reads as TGCAGTGCGAGACAGGTTCGGCAGTTCTTC. It codes for CSARQVRQFF.